The rows below give T cell receptor beta chains drawn from one sample of a study of control samples from healthy donors and cancer patients. The table came from immunoSEQ multiplex PCR; TCRdb's copy has only in-frame clones and leaves some out. The repertoire holds over 150,000 clones, with around 96% as singletons. The source material was blood. The receptors here all came from a woman aged 25-40 years in good health. The CDR3 runs from the conserved cysteine through the conserved F or W. A D gene is named only where the DNA matches it firmly.

cdr3_length j_call v_call d_call cdr3_aa cdr3_nt
14 TRBJ2-7 TRBV11-2 TRBD2 CASSSTSGTYEQYF TGTGCCAGCAGTTCCACTAGCGGTACCTACGAGCAGTACTTC
16 TRBJ2-1 TRBV7-2 TRBD2 CASSKTSGGTYNEQFF TGTGCCAGCAGCAAGACTAGCGGGGGTACCTACAATGAGCAGTTCTTC
14 TRBJ1-5 TRBV18 . CASSPSREAQPQHF TGTGCCAGCTCACCAAGCAGGGAGGCTCAGCCCCAGCATTTT
15 TRBJ2-7 TRBV14 TRBD1 CASSLRDRKPYEQYF TGTGCCAGCAGCTTACGGGACAGGAAACCCTACGAGCAGTACTTC
12 TRBJ2-1 TRBV19 TRBD2 CASSLAGGEQFF TGTGCCAGTAGTCTAGCGGGAGGAGAGCAGTTCTTC
12 TRBJ2-2 TRBV30 TRBD2 CAWELAAGELFF TGTGCCTGGGAACTAGCGGCCGGGGAGCTGTTTTTT
14 TRBJ2-7 TRBV28 TRBD1 CASSFQGASGEQYF TGTGCCAGCAGTTTCCAGGGGGCCAGCGGGGAGCAGTACTTC
15 TRBJ2-1 TRBV7-9 . CASSPGRLSYNEQFF TGTGCCAGCAGCCCAGGACGGCTCTCCTACAATGAGCAGTTCTTC
11 TRBJ1-1 TRBV3-1/TRBV3-2 . CASSRGQEAFF TGTGCCAGCAGCCGGGGACAAGAAGCTTTCTTT
16 TRBJ2-1 TRBV24-1 . CATMKGRGHRDNEQFF TGTGCCACCATGAAGGGAAGGGGCCACCGGGACAATGAGCAGTTCTTC
15 TRBJ2-1 TRBV5-1 . CASSFETASYNEQFF TGCGCCAGCAGCTTCGAAACGGCCTCCTACAATGAGCAGTTCTTC
13 TRBJ2-1 TRBV27 . CATQRDNYNEQFF TGTGCCACCCAACGGGACAACTACAATGAGCAGTTCTTC
14 TRBJ1-2 TRBV9 TRBD1 CASSEGTGRNGYTF TGTGCCAGCAGCGAGGGGACAGGGAGAAATGGCTACACCTTC
13 TRBJ2-1 TRBV9 . CASSVAAYNEQFF TGTGCCAGCAGCGTAGCAGCCTACAATGAGCAGTTCTTC
15 TRBJ2-3 TRBV27 TRBD1 CASLSRQGASDTQYF TGTGCCAGCCTTTCCCGACAGGGGGCCTCAGATACGCAGTATTTT
12 TRBJ1-5 TRBV25-1 . CASSEGSQPQHF TGTGCCAGCAGTGAGGGGAGCCAGCCCCAGCATTTT
15 TRBJ2-2 TRBV28 . CASSRRVGFSGELFF TGTGCCAGCAGCCGAAGGGTAGGATTCTCCGGGGAGCTGTTTTTT
17 TRBJ1-6 TRBV4-1 . CASSQDPQSSYNSPLHF TGCGCCAGCAGCCAAGATCCCCAGAGCTCCTATAATTCACCCCTCCACTTT
13 TRBJ1-1 TRBV30 . CAWRGPRNTEAFF TGTGCCTGGAGGGGACCCAGGAACACTGAAGCTTTCTTT
13 TRBJ2-5 TRBV2 . CASSEKGRETQYF TGTGCCAGCAGTGAGAAGGGGAGAGAGACCCAGTACTTC
19 TRBJ1-3 TRBV2 . CASSEGGLPLTLSGNTIYF TGTGCCAGCAGTGAAGGGGGCCTTCCCCTAACTCTCTCTGGAAACACCATATATTTT
18 TRBJ2-3 TRBV28 . CASSLSVGGRRGKDTQYF TGTGCCAGCAGTTTAAGCGTTGGGGGGCGGCGAGGGAAAGATACGCAGTATTTT
16 TRBJ2-7 TRBV6-5 . CASSYPGHRGGYEQYF TGTGCCAGCAGTTACCCTGGACACAGGGGAGGCTACGAGCAGTACTTC
15 TRBJ2-3 TRBV5-4 . CASSLGGIFTDTQYF TGTGCCAGCAGCTTGGGGGGTATTTTCACAGATACGCAGTATTTT
13 TRBJ2-7 TRBV29-1 . CSARGDSPNEQYF TGCAGCGCGCGGGGGGACAGCCCCAACGAGCAGTACTTC
15 TRBJ1-1 TRBV14 . CASSTGLGLGTEAFF TGTGCCAGCAGTACCGGCTTAGGGCTCGGCACTGAAGCTTTCTTT
14 TRBJ1-6 TRBV6-5 . CASSYGRLHSPLHF TGTGCCAGCAGTTACGGGAGGTTGCATTCACCCCTCCACTTT
18 TRBJ2-7 TRBV4-2 TRBD2 CASSQDTSGRGESYEQYF TGTGCCAGCAGCCAAGATACTAGCGGGAGGGGGGAATCCTACGAGCAGTACTTC
21 TRBJ2-1 TRBV9 . CASSVATGARRGFISYNEQFF TGTGCCAGCAGCGTAGCCACAGGGGCCCGGCGGGGGTTCATCTCCTACAATGAGCAGTTCTTC
13 TRBJ1-2 TRBV18 . CASSPDRAYGYTF TGTGCCAGCTCACCGGATAGGGCCTATGGCTACACCTTC
11 TRBJ2-3 TRBV6-5 TRBD1 CASSFGTGEYF TGTGCCAGCAGCTTCGGGACAGGGGAGTATTTT
13 TRBJ1-1 TRBV6-5 . CASRRTGGIGAFF TGTGCCAGCAGGCGTACAGGTGGGATAGGGGCTTTCTTT
13 TRBJ2-7 TRBV3-1/TRBV3-2 . CASSHQGTYEQYF TGTGCCAGCAGCCATCAGGGTACCTACGAGCAGTACTTC
17 TRBJ2-3 TRBV19 TRBD2 CASSSPWRGGRTDTQYF TGTGCCAGTAGTAGCCCTTGGCGGGGGGGCCGCACAGATACGCAGTATTTT
15 TRBJ2-3 TRBV19 TRBD2 CASTNRLAGGDTQYF TGTGCCAGTACCAATCGACTAGCGGGCGGAGATACGCAGTATTTT
14 TRBJ2-6 TRBV23-1 . CATRPPLGANVLTF TGCGCCACCCGCCCGCCGCTTGGGGCCAACGTCCTGACTTTC
14 TRBJ1-6 TRBV6-2/TRBV6-3 . CASSSLKGVSPLHF TGTGCCAGCAGCTCCCTTAAAGGGGTTTCACCCCTCCACTTT
16 TRBJ2-1 TRBV6-4 TRBD1 CASSLEDGQGYNEQFF TGTGCCAGCAGCCTTGAAGACGGACAGGGGTACAATGAGCAGTTCTTC
18 TRBJ2-7 TRBV10-3 TRBD2 CAISPRSGDGRNSYEQYF TGTGCCATCAGCCCGCGGAGCGGGGATGGTAGGAACTCCTACGAGCAGTACTTC
11 TRBJ2-7 TRBV10-3 TRBD1 CATSDRDEQYF TGTGCCACCTCAGACAGGGACGAGCAGTACTTC
13 TRBJ1-1 TRBV10-3 TRBD1 CAMRDRTGAEAFF TGTGCCATGCGGGACCGTACAGGGGCTGAAGCTTTCTTT
16 TRBJ1-5 TRBV28 . CASSPPLGSRNQPQHF TGTGCCAGCAGTCCACCTCTGGGAAGTCGCAATCAGCCCCAGCATTTT
16 TRBJ1-5 TRBV10-3 . CAISESGRGPVQPQHF TGTGCCATCAGTGAGTCAGGTAGGGGCCCCGTTCAGCCCCAGCATTTT
16 TRBJ1-5 TRBV4-1 TRBD1 CASSQETGDLWQPQHF TGCGCCAGCAGCCAAGAGACAGGGGACTTGTGGCAGCCCCAGCATTTT
18 TRBJ2-7 TRBV3-1/TRBV3-2 TRBD2 CASSQFVGTSGSSYEQYF TGTGCCAGCAGCCAGTTTGTTGGGACTAGCGGGAGCTCCTACGAGCAGTACTTC
15 TRBJ2-7 TRBV10-3 . CAISGGGTASYEQYF TGTGCCATCAGTGGCGGAGGGACGGCATCCTACGAGCAGTACTTC
13 TRBJ2-2 TRBV5-1 . CASSREVVGELFF TGCGCCAGCAGCCGCGAGGTGGTCGGGGAGCTGTTTTTT
14 TRBJ1-1 TRBV27 . CASSLKGGHTEAFF TGTGCCAGCAGTCTGAAAGGGGGTCACACTGAAGCTTTCTTT
16 TRBJ2-1 TRBV7-2 . CASSLRGGSLFDEQFF TGTGCCAGCAGCTTGAGGGGGGGGAGTCTCTTCGATGAGCAGTTCTTC
13 TRBJ1-2 TRBV7-2 . CASSLAFDQAVTF TGTGCCAGCAGCTTAGCGTTCGACCAGGCCGTCACCTTC
17 TRBJ2-7 TRBV4-2 . CASSPGGGGNDPYEQYF TGTGCCAGCAGCCCGGGCGGCGGCGGGAATGATCCCTACGAGCAGTACTTC
15 TRBJ2-1 TRBV7-7 . CASSLDAGYNNEQFF TGTGCTAGCAGCTTAGATGCGGGGTACAACAATGAGCAGTTCTTC
15 TRBJ1-1 TRBV9 TRBD1 CASSASGTGSTEAFF TGTGCCAGCAGCGCCTCCGGGACAGGGAGTACTGAAGCTTTCTTT